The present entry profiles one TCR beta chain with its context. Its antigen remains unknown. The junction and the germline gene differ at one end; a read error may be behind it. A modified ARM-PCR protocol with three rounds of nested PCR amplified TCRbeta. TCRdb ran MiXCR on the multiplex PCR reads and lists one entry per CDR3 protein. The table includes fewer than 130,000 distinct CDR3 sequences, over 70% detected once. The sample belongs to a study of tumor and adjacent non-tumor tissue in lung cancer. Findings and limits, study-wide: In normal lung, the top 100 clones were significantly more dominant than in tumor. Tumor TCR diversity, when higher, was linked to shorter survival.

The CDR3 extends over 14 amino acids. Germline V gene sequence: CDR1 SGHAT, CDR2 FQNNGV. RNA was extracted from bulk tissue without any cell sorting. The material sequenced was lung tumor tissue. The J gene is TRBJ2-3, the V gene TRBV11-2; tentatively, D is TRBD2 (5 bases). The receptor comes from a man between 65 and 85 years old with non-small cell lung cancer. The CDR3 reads CASGLTPWSNTQYF. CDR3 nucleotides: TGCGCCAGCGGCCTAACCCCATGGTCAAATACGCAGTATTTT.